This T cell receptor beta chain was recovered during a study of response to subunit inactivated influenza vaccine. Each CDR3 protein gets one entry after TCRdb re-called the RT-PCR reads with MiXCR. The table includes about 500,000 distinct CDR3 sequences, more than 15% detected once. The germline gives CDR1 DFQATT, CDR2 SNEGSKA (reference sequence). The length of the CDR3 is 15 residues. V lost 4 bases, J lost 1 base, and 4 bases stayed unmatched. This clonotype was counted a few times. Sample: CD4+ T cells sorted from PBMCs, taken about 24 months after vaccination. The clonotype originates from a man in his fifties or sixties who received an inactivated influenza vaccine. The chain joins TRBV20-1 to TRBJ2-3; TRBD2 matches 11 bases. The CDR3 sequence is CSATTSGGGTDTQYF. CDR3 DNA sequence: TGCAGTGCTACTACTAGCGGGGGAGGCACAGATACGCAGTATTTT.